This T cell receptor beta chain was captured in a study of vaccination and CD4 T cells after COVID-19. Study context: For post-vaccine samples, collection took place a median approximately 78 days after dose two, ranging from 14 to 241.

Stated treatment: roughly nine-day PBMC culture with coronavirus spike peptide pools or control peptides (ViraFEST assay). Antigen-specific T cell expansion with peptide pools preceded TCR sequencing in the ViraFEST approach. Sequencing of the DNA from cultured CD4+ T cells was carried out with the Oncomine TCR Beta short-read assay. MiXCR, applied by TCRdb to the PCR reads, yields one record per CDR3 protein. The sample includes around 4,600 distinct CDR3 sequences, around 50% of them seen just once. This clonotype was detected only a few times. Antigen specificity is unknown. This CDR3 has 17 amino acids.

Sequencing was performed on CD4+ T cells from blood, cultured in vitro. The genes are TRBV21-1 and TRBJ1-5; TRBD1 is the table's D call and was not checked against the DNA. TRBV21-1 corresponds to a pseudogene. This clonotype was sampled from a human donor who had recovered from COVID-19. The CDR3 DNA reads TGTGCCAGCAGCCCTCGACAGGTACTTTATAGCAATCAGCCCCAGCATTTT. It codes for CASSPRQVLYSNQPQHF.